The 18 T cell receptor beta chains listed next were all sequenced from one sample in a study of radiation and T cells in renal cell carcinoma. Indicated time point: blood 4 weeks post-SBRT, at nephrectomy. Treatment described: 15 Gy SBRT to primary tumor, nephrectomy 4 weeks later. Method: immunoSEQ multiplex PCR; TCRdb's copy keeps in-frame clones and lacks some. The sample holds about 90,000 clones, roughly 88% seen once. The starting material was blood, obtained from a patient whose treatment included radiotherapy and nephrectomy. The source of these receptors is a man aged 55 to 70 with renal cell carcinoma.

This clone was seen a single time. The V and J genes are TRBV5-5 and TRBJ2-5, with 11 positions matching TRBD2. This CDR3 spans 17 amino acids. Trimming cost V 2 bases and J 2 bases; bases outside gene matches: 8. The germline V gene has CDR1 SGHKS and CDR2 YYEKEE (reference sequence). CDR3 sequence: CASSLSWTSGPQETQYF. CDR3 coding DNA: TGTGCCAGCAGCTTATCCTGGACTAGCGGGCCTCAAGAGACCCAGTACTTC.

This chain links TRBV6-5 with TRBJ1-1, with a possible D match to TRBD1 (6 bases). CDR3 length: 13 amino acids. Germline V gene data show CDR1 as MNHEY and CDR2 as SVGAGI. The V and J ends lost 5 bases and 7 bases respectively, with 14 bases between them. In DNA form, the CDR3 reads TGTGCCAGCAGTCTAGGGACACCCGGTGAAGCTTTCTTT. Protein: CASSLGTPGEAFF.

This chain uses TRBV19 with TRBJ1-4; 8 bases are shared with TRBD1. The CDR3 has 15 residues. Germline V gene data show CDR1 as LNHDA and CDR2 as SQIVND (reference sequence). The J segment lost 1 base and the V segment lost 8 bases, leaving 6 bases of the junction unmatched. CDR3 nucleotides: TGTGCCAGTTCGGGACAGGCCTTAACTAATGAAAAACTGTTTTTT. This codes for CASSGQALTNEKLFF.

CDR3 DNA: TGTGCCAGCAGCGTAGAGTTGGGGATCCAAGCGGATACGCAGTATTTT. Its protein product is CASSVELGIQADTQYF. V is TRBV9 and J is TRBJ2-3; D is unclear. The CDR3 is 16 residues long. CDR1 SGDLS and CDR2 YYNGEE come from the germline V gene. Trimming took off 0 bases at V and 6 bases at J, with 17 bases between the two ends.

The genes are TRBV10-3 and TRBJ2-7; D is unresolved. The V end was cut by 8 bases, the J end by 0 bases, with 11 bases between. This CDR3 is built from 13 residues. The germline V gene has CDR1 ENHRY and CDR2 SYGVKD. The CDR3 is CAIGFQASYEQYF. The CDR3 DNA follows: TGTGCCATCGGGTTCCAAGCCTCCTACGAGCAGTACTTC.

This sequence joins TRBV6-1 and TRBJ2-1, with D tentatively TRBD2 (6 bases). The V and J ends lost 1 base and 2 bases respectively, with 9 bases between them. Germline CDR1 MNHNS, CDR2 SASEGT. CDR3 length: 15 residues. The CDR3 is CASSEVGGPYNEQFF. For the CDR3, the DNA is TGTGCCAGCAGTGAAGTCGGGGGACCCTACAATGAGCAGTTCTTC.

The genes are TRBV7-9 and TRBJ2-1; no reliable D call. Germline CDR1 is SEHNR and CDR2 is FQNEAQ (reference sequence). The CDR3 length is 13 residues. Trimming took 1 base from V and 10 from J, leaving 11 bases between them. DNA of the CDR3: TGTGCCAGCAGCTTAGGGCCCTCGGTAGAGCAGTTCTTC. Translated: CASSLGPSVEQFF.

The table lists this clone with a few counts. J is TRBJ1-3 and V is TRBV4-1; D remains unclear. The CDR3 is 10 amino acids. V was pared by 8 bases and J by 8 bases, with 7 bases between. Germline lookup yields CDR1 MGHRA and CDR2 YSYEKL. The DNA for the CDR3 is TGCGCCAGCGTTGGGGACACCATATATTTT. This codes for CASVGDTIYF.

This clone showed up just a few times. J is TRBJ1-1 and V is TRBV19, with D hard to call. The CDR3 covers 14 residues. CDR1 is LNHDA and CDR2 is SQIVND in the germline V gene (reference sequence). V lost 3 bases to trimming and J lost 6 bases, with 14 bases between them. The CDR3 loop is CASSIRSKAAEAFF. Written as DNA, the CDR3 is TGTGCCAGTAGTATTCGCAGCAAGGCTGCTGAAGCTTTCTTT.

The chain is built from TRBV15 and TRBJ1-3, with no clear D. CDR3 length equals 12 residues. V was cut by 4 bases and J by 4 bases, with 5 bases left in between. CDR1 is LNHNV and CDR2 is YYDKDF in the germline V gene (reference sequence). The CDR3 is CATSTTGNTIYF. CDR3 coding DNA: TGTGCCACCAGCACGACAGGAAACACCATATATTTT.

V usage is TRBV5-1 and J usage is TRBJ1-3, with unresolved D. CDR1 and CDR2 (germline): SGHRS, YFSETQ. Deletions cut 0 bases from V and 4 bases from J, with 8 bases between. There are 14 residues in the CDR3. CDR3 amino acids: CASSLADGGNTIYF. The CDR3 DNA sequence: TGCGCCAGCAGCTTGGCCGACGGAGGAAACACCATATATTTT. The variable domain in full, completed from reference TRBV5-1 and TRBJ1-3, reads KAGVTQTPRYLIKTRGQQVTLSCSPISGHRSVSWYQQTPGQGLQFLFEYFSETQRNKGNFPGRFSGRQFSNSRSEMNVSTLELGDSALYLCASSLADGGNTIYFGEGSWLTVV.

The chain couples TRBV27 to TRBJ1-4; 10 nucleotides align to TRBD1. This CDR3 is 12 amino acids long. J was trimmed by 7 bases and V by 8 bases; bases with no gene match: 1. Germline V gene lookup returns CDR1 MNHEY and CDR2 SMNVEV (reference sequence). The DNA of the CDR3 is TGTGCCAGCGGGACAGGGGTTGAAAAACTGTTTTTT. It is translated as CASGTGVEKLFF.

The CDR3 DNA reads TGTGCCAGCAGTGGTTCAGTAGCTGGGGCCAACGTCCTGACTTTC. This encodes CASSGSVAGANVLTF. This chain links TRBV2 with TRBJ2-6; the D is unclear. The V and J ends lost 4 bases and 2 bases respectively, with 9 bases between them. This CDR3 comprises 15 residues. Germline V CDR1 and CDR2: SNHLY, FYNNEI.

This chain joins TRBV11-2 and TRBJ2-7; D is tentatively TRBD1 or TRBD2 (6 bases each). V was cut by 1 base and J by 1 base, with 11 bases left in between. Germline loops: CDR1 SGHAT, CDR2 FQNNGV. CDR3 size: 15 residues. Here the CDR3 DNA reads TGTGCCAGCAGCTTAGTTGGAGGGGGTTCCTACGAGCAGTACTTC. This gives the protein CASSLVGGGSYEQYF.

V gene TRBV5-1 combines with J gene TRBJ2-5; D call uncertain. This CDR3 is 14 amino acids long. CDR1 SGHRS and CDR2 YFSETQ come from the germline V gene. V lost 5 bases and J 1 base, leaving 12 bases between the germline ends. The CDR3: CASRRFGVQETQYF. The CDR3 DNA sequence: TGCGCCAGCAGACGGTTTGGTGTCCAAGAGACCCAGTACTTC.

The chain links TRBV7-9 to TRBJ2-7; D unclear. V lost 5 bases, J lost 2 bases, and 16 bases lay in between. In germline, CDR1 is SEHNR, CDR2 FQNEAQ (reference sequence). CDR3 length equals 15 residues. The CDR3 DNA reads TGTGCCAGCAGCCGCCTGGGCTTGGGTACCTACGAGCAGTACTTC. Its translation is CASSRLGLGTYEQYF.

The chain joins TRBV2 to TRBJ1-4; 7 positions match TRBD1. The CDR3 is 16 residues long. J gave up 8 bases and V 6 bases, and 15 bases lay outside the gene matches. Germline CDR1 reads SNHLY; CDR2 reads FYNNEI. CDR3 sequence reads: CASRSRGSVSGEKLFF. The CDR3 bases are TGTGCCAGCAGAAGCAGGGGGTCTGTTTCGGGAGAAAAACTGTTTTTT.

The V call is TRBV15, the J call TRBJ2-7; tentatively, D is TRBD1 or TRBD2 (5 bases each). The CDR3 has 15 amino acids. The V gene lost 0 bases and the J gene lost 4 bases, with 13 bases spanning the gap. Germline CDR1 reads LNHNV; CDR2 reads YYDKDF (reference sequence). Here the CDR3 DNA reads TGTGCCACCAGCAGAGACTCCGGGACCCGATACGAGCAGTACTTC. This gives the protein CATSRDSGTRYEQYF.